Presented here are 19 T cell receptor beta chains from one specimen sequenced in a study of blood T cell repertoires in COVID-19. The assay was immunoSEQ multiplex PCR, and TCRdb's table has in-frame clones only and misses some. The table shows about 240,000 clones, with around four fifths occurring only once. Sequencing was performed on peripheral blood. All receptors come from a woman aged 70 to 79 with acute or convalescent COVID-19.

DNA of the CDR3: TGTGCCAGCAGGCCCACAGGGGCCCCTGAAGCTTTCTTT. It translates to CASRPTGAPEAFF. The chain has TRBV12-3 or TRBV12-4 and TRBJ1-1; 7 bases are a match to TRBD1. Losses at the gene ends were 6 bases for V and 6 bases for J; bases not matched to a gene: 7. This CDR3 comprises 13 residues.

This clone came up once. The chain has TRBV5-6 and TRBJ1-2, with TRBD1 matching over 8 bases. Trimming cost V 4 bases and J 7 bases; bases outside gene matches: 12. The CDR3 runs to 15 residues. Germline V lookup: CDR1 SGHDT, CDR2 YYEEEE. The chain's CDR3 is CASSGSGGSWSGYTF. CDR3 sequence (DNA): TGTGCCAGCAGCGGCTCAGGGGGCAGCTGGAGTGGCTACACCTTC.

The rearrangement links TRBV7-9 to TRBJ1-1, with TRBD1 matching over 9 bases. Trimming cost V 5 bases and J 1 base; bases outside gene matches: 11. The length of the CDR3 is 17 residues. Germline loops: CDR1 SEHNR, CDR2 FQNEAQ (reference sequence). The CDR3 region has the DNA TGTGCCAGCAGCCAGAGGACAGGGGAGCTATCGAACACTGAAGCTTTCTTT. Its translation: CASSQRTGELSNTEAFF.

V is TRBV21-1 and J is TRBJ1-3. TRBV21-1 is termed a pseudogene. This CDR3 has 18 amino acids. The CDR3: CASSKGTGGLGWENTIYF. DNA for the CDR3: TGTGCCAGCAGCAAAGGGACCGGGGGATTAGGATGGGAAAACACCATATATTTT.

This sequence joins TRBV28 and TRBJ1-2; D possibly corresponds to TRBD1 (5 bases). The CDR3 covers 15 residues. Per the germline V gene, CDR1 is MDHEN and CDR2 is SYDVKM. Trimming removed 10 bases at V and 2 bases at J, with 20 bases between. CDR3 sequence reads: CATSSARAENYGYTF. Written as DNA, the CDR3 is TGTGCCACTTCTTCCGCCAGGGCAGAGAACTATGGCTACACCTTC.

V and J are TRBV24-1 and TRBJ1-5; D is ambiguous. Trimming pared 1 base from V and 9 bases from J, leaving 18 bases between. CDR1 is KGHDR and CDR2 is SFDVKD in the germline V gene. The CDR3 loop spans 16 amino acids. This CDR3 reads CATSDLNRIKLVPQHF. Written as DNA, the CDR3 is TGTGCCACCAGTGATTTAAACAGAATTAAGTTAGTGCCCCAGCATTTT.

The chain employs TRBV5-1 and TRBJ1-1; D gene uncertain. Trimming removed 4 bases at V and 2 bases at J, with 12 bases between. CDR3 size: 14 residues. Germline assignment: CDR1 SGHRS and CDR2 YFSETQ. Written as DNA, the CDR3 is TGCGCCAGCAGCAGATCCGCGGGTAACACTGAAGCTTTCTTT. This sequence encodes CASSRSAGNTEAFF.

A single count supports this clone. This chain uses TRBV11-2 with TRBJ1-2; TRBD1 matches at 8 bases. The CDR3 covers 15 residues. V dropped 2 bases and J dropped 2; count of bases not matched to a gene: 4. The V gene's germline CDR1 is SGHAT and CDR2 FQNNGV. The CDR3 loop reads CASSLKRTGNYGYTF. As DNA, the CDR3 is TGTGCCAGCAGCTTAAAGCGGACAGGGAACTATGGCTACACCTTC. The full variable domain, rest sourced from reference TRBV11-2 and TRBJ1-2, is EAGVAQSPRYKIIEKRQSVAFWCNPISGHATLYWYQQILGQGPKLLIQFQNNGVVDDSQLPKDRFSAERLKGVDSTLKIQPAKLEDSAVYLCASSLKRTGNYGYTFGSGTRLTVV.

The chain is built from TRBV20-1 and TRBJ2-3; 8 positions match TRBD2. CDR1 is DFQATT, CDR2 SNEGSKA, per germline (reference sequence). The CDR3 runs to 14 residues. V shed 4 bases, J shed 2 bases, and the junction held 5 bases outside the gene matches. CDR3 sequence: CSATERGPTDTQYF. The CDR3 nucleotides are TGCAGTGCTACTGAGCGGGGGCCCACAGATACGCAGTATTTT.

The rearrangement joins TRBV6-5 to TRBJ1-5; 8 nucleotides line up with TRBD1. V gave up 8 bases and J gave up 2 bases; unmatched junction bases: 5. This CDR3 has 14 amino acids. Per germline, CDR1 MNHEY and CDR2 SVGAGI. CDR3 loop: CASRGQGGNQPQHF. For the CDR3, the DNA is TGTGCCAGCCGCGGACAGGGAGGCAATCAGCCCCAGCATTTT.

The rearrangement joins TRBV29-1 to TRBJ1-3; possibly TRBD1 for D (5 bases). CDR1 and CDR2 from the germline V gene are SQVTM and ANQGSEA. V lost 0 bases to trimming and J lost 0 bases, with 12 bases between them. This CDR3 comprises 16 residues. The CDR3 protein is CSVEDRDFYSGNTIYF. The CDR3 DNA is TGCAGCGTTGAAGATAGGGACTTCTACTCTGGAAACACCATATATTTT.

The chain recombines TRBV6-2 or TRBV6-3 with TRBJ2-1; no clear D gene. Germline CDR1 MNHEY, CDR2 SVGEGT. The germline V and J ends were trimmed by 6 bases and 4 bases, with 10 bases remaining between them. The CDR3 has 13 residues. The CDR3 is CASRPTAYNEQFF. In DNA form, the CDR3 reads TGTGCCAGCAGGCCTACAGCATACAATGAGCAGTTCTTC.

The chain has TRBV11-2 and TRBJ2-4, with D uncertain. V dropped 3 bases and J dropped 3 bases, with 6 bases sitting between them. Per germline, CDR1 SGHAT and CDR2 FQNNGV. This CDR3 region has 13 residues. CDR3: CASSFRFKNIQYF. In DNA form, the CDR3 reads TGTGCCAGCAGCTTCCGGTTCAAAAACATTCAGTACTTC.

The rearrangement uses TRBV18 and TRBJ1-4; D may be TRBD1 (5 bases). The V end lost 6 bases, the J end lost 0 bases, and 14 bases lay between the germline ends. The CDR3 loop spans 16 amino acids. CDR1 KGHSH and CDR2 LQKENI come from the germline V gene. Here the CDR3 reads CASSPTEIATNEKLFF. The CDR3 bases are TGTGCCAGCTCGCCGACAGAGATAGCAACTAATGAAAAACTGTTTTTT.

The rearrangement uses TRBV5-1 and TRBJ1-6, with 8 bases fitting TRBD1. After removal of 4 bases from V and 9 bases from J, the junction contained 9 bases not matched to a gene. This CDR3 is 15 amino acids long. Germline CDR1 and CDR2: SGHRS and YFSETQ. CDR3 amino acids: CASSEGQGLFSPLHF. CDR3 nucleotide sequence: TGCGCCAGCAGCGAAGGACAGGGACTTTTTTCACCCCTCCACTTT.

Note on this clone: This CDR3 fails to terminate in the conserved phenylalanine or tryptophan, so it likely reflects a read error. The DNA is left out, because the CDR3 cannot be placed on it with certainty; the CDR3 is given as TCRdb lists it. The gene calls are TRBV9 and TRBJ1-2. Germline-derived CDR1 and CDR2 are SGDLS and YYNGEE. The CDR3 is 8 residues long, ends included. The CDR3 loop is CASSGAKT.

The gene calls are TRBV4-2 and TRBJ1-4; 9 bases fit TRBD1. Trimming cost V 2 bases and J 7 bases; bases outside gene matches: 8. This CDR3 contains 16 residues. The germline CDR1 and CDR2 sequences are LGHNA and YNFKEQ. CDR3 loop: CASSQSTGTGSEKLFF. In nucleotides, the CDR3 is TGTGCCAGCAGCCAATCTACCGGGACAGGGAGTGAAAAACTGTTTTTT.

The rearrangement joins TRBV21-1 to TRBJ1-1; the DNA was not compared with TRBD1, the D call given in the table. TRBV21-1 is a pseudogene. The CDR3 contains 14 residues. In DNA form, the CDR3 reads TGTGCCAGCAGCAGATCTTTACAGAACACTGAAGCTTTCTTT. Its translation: CASSRSLQNTEAFF.

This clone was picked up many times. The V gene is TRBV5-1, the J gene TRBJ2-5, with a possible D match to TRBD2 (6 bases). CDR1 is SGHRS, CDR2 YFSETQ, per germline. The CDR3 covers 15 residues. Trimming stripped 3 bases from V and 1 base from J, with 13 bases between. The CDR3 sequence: CASSSGPGGQETQYF. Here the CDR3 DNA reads TGCGCCAGCAGCTCTGGACCCGGGGGCCAAGAGACCCAGTACTTC. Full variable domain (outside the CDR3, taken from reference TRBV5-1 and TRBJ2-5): KAGVTQTPRYLIKTRGQQVTLSCSPISGHRSVSWYQQTPGQGLQFLFEYFSETQRNKGNFPGRFSGRQFSNSRSEMNVSTLELGDSALYLCASSSGPGGQETQYFGPGTRLLVL.